The 17 T cell receptor beta chains listed next were all sequenced from one sample in a study of identical twins. TCRdb called the 5' RACE reads again in MiXCR, with one record for every CDR3 protein. The sample has approximately 680,000 distinct CDR3 sequences, roughly 7.1% seen once. The same sample was also used in a study of yellow fever vaccine responses in identical twins.

The specimen sequenced was PBMCs. These receptors were collected from a young woman in good health.

This chain uses TRBV24-1 with TRBJ1-6, with a possible D match to TRBD1 (6 bases). Trimming removed 4 bases at V and 8 bases at J, with 14 bases between. Germline V lookup: CDR1 KGHDR, CDR2 SFDVKD. The CDR3 contains 15 residues. Here the CDR3 reads CATSDPGQPDSPLHF. The CDR3 DNA is TGTGCCACCAGTGACCCAGGACAGCCCGATTCACCCCTCCACTTT.

This clonotype has more than one count but fewer than ten. V gene TRBV20-1 combines with J gene TRBJ2-5; D possibly corresponds to TRBD1 (6 bases). Germline CDR1 DFQATT, CDR2 SNEGSKA (reference sequence). V gave up 6 bases and J gave up 5 bases, with 19 bases separating them. This CDR3 comprises 14 residues. The CDR3 is CSASHVQGSETQYF. CDR3 in DNA: TGCAGTGCCAGCCATGTACAGGGATCGGAGACCCAGTACTTC.

This clonotype appeared a few times. The chain recombines TRBV11-2 with TRBJ2-6; D not resolved. The length of the CDR3 is 15 residues. V shed 5 bases and J shed 0 bases, with 8 bases lying between them. Germline V lookup: CDR1 SGHAT, CDR2 FQNNGV. The CDR3, as DNA: TGTGCCAGCAGCCTGTCCGACTCTGGGGCCAACGTCCTGACTTTC. It translates to CASSLSDSGANVLTF.

This clonotype was counted only a few times. V and J are TRBV11-1 and TRBJ2-3; D perhaps matches TRBD1 (5 bases). Deletions cut 5 bases from V and 0 bases from J, with 21 bases between. The CDR3 totals 18 residues. CDR1 is SGHAT and CDR2 is FQDESV in the germline V gene (reference sequence). CDR3 DNA sequence: TGTGCCAGCAGCCTTCTCGTTCCTAGGGGCTCTAGCACAGATACGCAGTATTTT. Protein: CASSLLVPRGSSTDTQYF. The full variable domain, with the rest looked up from reference TRBV11-1 and TRBJ2-3, is EAEVAQSPRYKITEKSQAVAFWCDPISGHATLYWYRQILGQGPELLVQFQDESVVDDSQLPKDRFSAERLKGVDSTLKIQPAELGDSAMYLCASSLLVPRGSSTDTQYFGPGTRLTVL.

The rearrangement uses TRBV5-1 and TRBJ2-5; D not resolved. The V end lost 0 bases, the J end lost 1 base, and 7 bases lay between the germline ends. Germline V gene data show CDR1 as SGHRS and CDR2 as YFSETQ. The CDR3 totals 14 residues. In nucleotides, the CDR3 is TGCGCCAGCAGCTTGGAACGGATCCAAGAGACCCAGTACTTC. Its protein is CASSLERIQETQYF.

In this sample, this clonotype turned up a few times. The chain has TRBV4-1 and TRBJ1-2, with 9 positions matching TRBD1. Germline CDR1 and CDR2: MGHRA and YSYEKL. Trimming took 5 bases from V and 12 from J; bases not matched to a gene: 4. The CDR3 runs 11 residues. Here the CDR3 DNA reads TGCGCCAGCAGCGGGGACAGGGTAAACACCTTC. Translating gives CASSGDRVNTF.

This clonotype has ten or more counts. The chain carries TRBV12-3 or TRBV12-4 and TRBJ2-2; 9 nucleotides line up with TRBD1. Trimming cost V 8 bases and J 6 bases; bases outside gene matches: 7. The CDR3 is 14 amino acids. This CDR3 is CASRGTGLSGELFF. CDR3 sequence (DNA): TGTGCCAGCCGCGGGACAGGGTTGTCCGGGGAGCTGTTTTTT.

The rearrangement uses TRBV20-1 and TRBJ2-3; D gene ambiguous. V lost 3 bases and J lost 6, with 10 bases in between. The length of the CDR3 is 12 residues. Germline V lookup: CDR1 DFQATT, CDR2 SNEGSKA (reference sequence). The CDR3 sequence is CSASGLRDTQYF. The CDR3 DNA reads as TGCAGTGCTAGCGGGCTCCGCGATACGCAGTATTTT.

This clonotype was picked up many times. As DNA, the CDR3 is TGCGCCAGCAGCTCTGGGCGAGTGGGGACTGAAGCTTTCTTT. Translating gives CASSSGRVGTEAFF. The J gene is TRBJ1-1, the V gene TRBV5-1; no clear D. Germline CDR1 is SGHRS and CDR2 is YFSETQ. Trimming removed 3 bases from V and 5 bases from J, with 14 bases in between. The CDR3 is 14 residues long.

The V and J genes are TRBV29-1 and TRBJ2-1, with TRBD2 matching over 9 bases. This CDR3 has 16 residues. The V gene's germline CDR1 is SQVTM and CDR2 ANQGSEA. After removal of 4 bases from V and 6 bases from J, the junction contained 13 bases not matched to a gene. CDR3 coding DNA: TGCAGCGTTGTCGTCTTAGCGGGAGAATCGTTCAATGAGCAGTTCTTC. It is translated as CSVVVLAGESFNEQFF.

This clonotype came up many times. V usage is TRBV10-1 and J usage is TRBJ1-4; TRBD1 matches 10 bases. Per germline, CDR1 WNHNN and CDR2 SYGVQD (reference sequence). V lost 10 bases to trimming and J lost 7 bases; unmatched junction nucleotides: 12. This CDR3 has 15 amino acids. The CDR3 region is CATGSTGTGVEKLFF. CDR3 coding DNA: TGCGCCACCGGATCAACGGGGACAGGGGTTGAAAAACTGTTTTTT.

This clonotype was found many times. The chain links TRBV6-5 to TRBJ2-3; a possible D gene is TRBD2 (7 bases). Germline assignment: CDR1 MNHEY and CDR2 SVGAGI. V was cut by 0 bases and J by 2 bases, with 12 bases left in between. This CDR3 comprises 16 residues. The CDR3 DNA reads TGTGCCAGCAGTTACTCGGAGCGGGGACACACAGATACGCAGTATTTT. Its protein is CASSYSERGHTDTQYF.

This clonotype showed up just a few times. The CDR3 loop is CAISDGRSGETQYF. In nucleotides, the CDR3 is TGTGCCATCAGTGACGGGAGAAGTGGAGAGACCCAGTACTTC. The rearrangement uses TRBV10-3 and TRBJ2-5; D perhaps matches TRBD2 (6 bases). V lost 3 bases, J lost 4 bases, and 12 bases lay in between. The CDR3 totals 14 residues. Looked up from germline, CDR1 is ENHRY and CDR2 is SYGVKD.

The sample holds many counts of this clonotype. The chain is built from TRBV20-1 and TRBJ1-1; D call uncertain. This CDR3 comprises 13 residues. The germline gives CDR1 DFQATT, CDR2 SNEGSKA (reference sequence). V was cut by 4 bases and J by 3 bases, with 12 bases left in between. The CDR3 nucleotides read TGCAGTGCTAAGGGAGGGTTGGACACTGAAGCTTTCTTT. Amino acids: CSAKGGLDTEAFF.

The genes are TRBV5-1 and TRBJ2-5; TRBD2 aligns across 9 bases. Trimming took 4 bases from V and 3 from J; bases not matched to a gene: 10. This CDR3 spans 16 amino acids. Germline values: CDR1 SGHRS, CDR2 YFSETQ. The CDR3 reads CASSVSGTSIKETQYF. CDR3 nucleotides: TGCGCCAGCAGCGTCTCCGGGACTAGCATAAAAGAGACCCAGTACTTC.

The rearrangement links TRBV9 to TRBJ2-5, with TRBD2 identical over 10 bases. The J segment lost 0 bases and the V segment lost 3 bases, leaving 5 bases of the junction unmatched. The V gene's germline CDR1 is SGDLS and CDR2 YYNGEE. The CDR3 has 16 amino acids. This CDR3 is CASSALTSGHQETQYF. Here the CDR3 DNA reads TGTGCCAGCAGCGCGCTGACTAGCGGGCACCAAGAGACCCAGTACTTC.

A few counts support this clonotype. The J gene is TRBJ1-1, the V gene TRBV10-3; D is unclear. The germline V and J ends were trimmed by 4 bases and 0 bases, with 6 bases remaining between them. Germline CDR1 ENHRY, CDR2 SYGVKD. The CDR3 consists of 13 residues. CDR3 sequence (DNA): TGTGCCATCAGTGCGGCAGTGAACACTGAAGCTTTCTTT. This codes for CAISAAVNTEAFF.